The clone carrying this T cell receptor (beta chain) was found a few times. In the source study's methods: Cell counts per sample came from amplifying reference gene primers. Sequencing was performed with immunoSEQ multiplex PCR; in TCRdb, only in-frame clones are kept and a portion is missing. V and J calls and clone size are as listed in that table; D and trimming were resolved from the DNA. Of some 250,000 clones listed, 70% to 80% were seen once; the top ten hold about 3.5%. The sample belongs to a study of blood T cell repertoires in COVID-19. The overall study: The United States, Italy and Spain provided the acute and convalescent COVID-19 samples. The analysed material was cDNA or gDNA that came from T cells, B-cell-depleted T cells, or PBMCs.

Germline trimming cut 4 bases from V and 4 bases from J; bases unmatched to any gene: 6. There are 15 residues in the CDR3. Germline V gene data show CDR1 as SGHNT and CDR2 as YYREEE (reference sequence). The specimen was peripheral blood. The rearrangement links TRBV5-4 to TRBJ2-2, with 8 bases matching TRBD2. The sequence came from a woman aged 80 or older with acute or convalescent COVID-19. The CDR3 nucleotides read TGTGCCAGCAGCCCAACTAGCGGTTTCACCGGGGAGCTGTTTTTT. Translation gives CASSPTSGFTGELFF.